This T cell receptor beta chain was recovered during a study of cytomegalovirus exposure and HLA in healthy donors. Between the trimmed V and J ends, which lost 0 bases and 6 bases, there was a span of 16 bases. Germline V gene sequence: CDR1 SGHRS, CDR2 YFSETQ. There are 16 residues in the CDR3. PCR employed 60 Vbeta and 13 Jbeta primers. The data were produced by immunoSEQ multiplex PCR, yet TCRdb's version contains in-frame clones alone and is incomplete. The table lists about 130,000 clones. The V and J genes are TRBV5-1 and TRBJ1-5, with a possible D match to TRBD1 (5 bases). The sample taken for sequencing was PBMCs. The sequence was obtained from a man younger than 30 in good health and CMV-seronegative. The DNA of the CDR3 is TGCGCCAGCAGCTTGGCCGGGGGAGGGGTAGGTCAGCCCCAGCATTTT. This translates into CASSLAGGGVGQPQHF.